This T cell receptor beta chain was sequenced in a study of blood T cell repertoires in COVID-19. Whole-study context: T cells, B-cell-depleted T cells, or PBMCs supplied cDNA or gDNA.

In the authors' methods: The assay estimated nucleated cells by amplifying reference gene primers. Data came from immunoSEQ multiplex PCR; TCRdb stores just in-frame clones and leaves some out. That table gives V, J and clone size, and the DNA gave D and trimming. The sample shows approximately 160,000 clones, about 86% of them seen only once. The ends were cut back, 1 base at V and 4 bases at J, with 17 bases in the middle. The CDR3 is 17 residues long. CDR1 is SGHTA, CDR2 FQGNSA, per germline. Input material: peripheral blood. The clonotype was recovered from a man aged 50 or older with active or convalescent COVID-19. This chain joins TRBV7-2 and TRBJ1-3, with D possibly TRBD1 on 6 matching bases. In DNA, the CDR3 is TGTGCCAGCAGCTTAGTAATCACAGGGTCTACAGGAAACACCATATATTTT. This sequence encodes CASSLVITGSTGNTIYF.